Shown below are 5 T cell receptor beta chains from a single sample sequenced in a study of long-term antiretroviral therapy in people with HIV. Researchers ran immunoSEQ v3.0 at survey level. Data came from immunoSEQ multiplex PCR; TCRdb stores just in-frame clones and leaves some out. The top ten clones hold 2% to 2.5% of a sample with around 25,000 clones, roughly 95% of them seen once. Sequenced material: unsorted PBMCs, taken roughly 5.1 years after starting antiretroviral therapy. The receptors come from a woman between 45 and 60 years old with HIV.

J is TRBJ1-5 and V is TRBV6-6; 9 positions match TRBD1. This CDR3 has 13 amino acids. Germline V gives CDR1 MNHNY, CDR2 SVGAGI (reference sequence). The ends lost 6 bases at V and 6 bases at J; junction bases unmatched: 3. CDR3 sequence reads: CASRQGAVQPQHF. The DNA of the CDR3 is TGTGCCAGCAGACAGGGGGCGGTTCAGCCCCAGCATTTT.

The genes are TRBV2 and TRBJ2-2, with TRBD1 as a possible D gene (6 bases). The CDR3 is 12 residues long. Germline V gives CDR1 SNHLY, CDR2 FYNNEI. V was cut by 7 bases and J by 7 bases, with 10 bases left in between. CDR3 protein: CASTGESGELFF. The CDR3 region has the DNA TGTGCCAGCACAGGGGAGAGCGGGGAGCTGTTTTTT.

The chain has TRBV11-1 and TRBJ2-5; 11 positions match TRBD2. The J segment lost 5 bases and the V segment lost 5 bases, leaving 4 bases of the junction unmatched. Per germline, CDR1 SGHAT and CDR2 FQDESV (reference sequence). This CDR3 has 14 residues. The CDR3 DNA reads TGTGCCAGCAGCACTATAGCGGGAGGGGAGACCCAGTACTTC. It translates to CASSTIAGGETQYF.

The chain joins TRBV2 to TRBJ2-7; D is ambiguous. The CDR3 runs 11 residues. The V gene's germline CDR1 is SNHLY and CDR2 FYNNEI. Deletions cut 4 bases from V and 7 bases from J, with 8 bases between. The CDR3 coding sequence is TGTGCCAGCAGTGTGAAATCGGAGCAGTACTTC. This codes for CASSVKSEQYF.

J is TRBJ2-5 and V is TRBV5-1; D is perhaps TRBD2 (5 bases). CDR3 length: 13 amino acids. Germline V gene lookup returns CDR1 SGHRS and CDR2 YFSETQ. The V end lost 0 bases, the J end lost 4 bases, and 7 bases lay between the germline ends. This CDR3 is CASSLARGETQYF. In DNA, the CDR3 is TGCGCCAGCAGCTTGGCCCGGGGAGAGACCCAGTACTTC.